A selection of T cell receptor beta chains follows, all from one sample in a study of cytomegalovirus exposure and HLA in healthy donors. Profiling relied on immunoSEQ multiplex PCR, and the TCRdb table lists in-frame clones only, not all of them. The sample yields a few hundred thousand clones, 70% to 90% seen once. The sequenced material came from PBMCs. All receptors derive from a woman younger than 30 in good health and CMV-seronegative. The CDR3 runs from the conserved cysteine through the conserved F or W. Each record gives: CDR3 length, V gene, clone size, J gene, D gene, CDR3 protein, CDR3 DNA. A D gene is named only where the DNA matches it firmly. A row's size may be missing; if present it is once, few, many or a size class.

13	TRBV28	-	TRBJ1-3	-	CASSLQSGNTIYF	TGTGCCAGCAGTTTACAGTCCGGAAACACCATATATTTT
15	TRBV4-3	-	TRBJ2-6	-	CASSPTGTGANVLTF	TGCGCCAGCAGCCCAACAGGGACTGGGGCCAACGTCCTGACTTTC
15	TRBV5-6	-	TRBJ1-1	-	CASSLETALNTEAFF	TGTGCCAGCAGCTTGGAAACAGCTTTGAACACTGAAGCTTTCTTT
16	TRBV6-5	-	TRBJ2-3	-	CASSYSGGRFRDTQYF	TGTGCCAGCAGTTACTCCGGCGGTCGTTTTCGGGATACGCAGTATTTT
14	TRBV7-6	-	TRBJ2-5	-	CASSLRGSKETQYF	TGTGCCAGCAGCCTGAGGGGGAGTAAAGAGACCCAGTACTTC
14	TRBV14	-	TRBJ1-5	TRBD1	CASSLDRGHQPQHF	TGTGCCAGCAGCCTAGACAGGGGGCATCAGCCCCAGCATTTT
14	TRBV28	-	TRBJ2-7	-	CASSLSGYPYEQYF	TGTGCCAGCAGCCTCTCAGGGTACCCCTACGAGCAGTACTTC
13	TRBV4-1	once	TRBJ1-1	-	CASSQGAGTEAFF	TGCGCCAGCAGCCAGGGGGCGGGCACTGAAGCTTTCTTT
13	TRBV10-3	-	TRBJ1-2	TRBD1	CAISGTTGDGYTF	TGTGCCATCAGTGGAACTACAGGGGATGGCTACACCTTC
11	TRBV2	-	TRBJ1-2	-	CASSDGLGYTF	TGTGCCAGCAGTGACGGACTTGGCTACACCTTC
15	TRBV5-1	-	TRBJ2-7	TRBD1	CASSHRQGVGYEQYF	TGCGCCAGCAGCCACCGACAGGGGGTTGGGTACGAGCAGTACTTC
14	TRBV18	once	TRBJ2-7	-	CASSSGLSVYEQYF	TGTGCCAGCTCATCAGGTTTGTCAGTTTACGAGCAGTACTTC
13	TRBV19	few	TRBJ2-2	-	CASSPMSVGELFF	TGTGCCAGTAGTCCCATGTCGGTCGGGGAGCTGTTTTTT
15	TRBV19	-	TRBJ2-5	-	CASSIVAGLGETQYF	TGTGCCAGTAGTATAGTAGCAGGGCTAGGAGAGACCCAGTACTTC
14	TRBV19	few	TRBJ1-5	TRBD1	CASSKGQGDQPQHF	TGTGCCAGTAGTAAGGGACAGGGCGATCAGCCCCAGCATTTT
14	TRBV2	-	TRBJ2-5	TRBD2	CASRRSSGRETQYF	TGTGCCAGCAGGCGATCTAGCGGTCGGGAGACCCAGTACTTC
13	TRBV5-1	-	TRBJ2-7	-	CASSLGASVEQYF	TGCGCCAGCAGCTTGGGAGCTAGCGTCGAGCAGTACTTC
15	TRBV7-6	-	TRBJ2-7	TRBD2	CASSLTSGSSYEQYF	TGTGCCAGCAGCTTGACTAGCGGGAGCTCCTACGAGCAGTACTTC
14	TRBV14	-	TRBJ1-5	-	CASSQGGGNQPQHF	TGTGCCAGCAGCCAGGGGGGGGGCAATCAGCCCCAGCATTTT
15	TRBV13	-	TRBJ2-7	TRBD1	CASSARTGASYEQYF	TGTGCCAGCAGCGCCAGGACAGGGGCCTCCTACGAGCAGTACTTC
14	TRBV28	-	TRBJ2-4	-	CASRQGRVQNIQYF	TGTGCCAGCCGCCAGGGGAGGGTCCAAAACATTCAGTACTTC
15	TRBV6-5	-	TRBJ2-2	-	CASTLDPWGAGELFF	TGTGCCAGCACCCTCGACCCTTGGGGGGCCGGGGAGCTGTTTTTT
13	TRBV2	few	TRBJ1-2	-	CASSERAIGGYTF	TGTGCCAGCAGTGAGAGGGCAATCGGGGGCTACACCTTC
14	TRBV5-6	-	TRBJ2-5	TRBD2	CASSRDYFQETQYF	TGTGCCAGCAGCCGGGACTACTTCCAAGAGACCCAGTACTTC
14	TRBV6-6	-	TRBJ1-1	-	CASSYGLTFTEAFF	TGTGCCAGCAGTTACGGACTGACTTTCACTGAAGCTTTCTTT
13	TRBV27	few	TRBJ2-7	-	CASSLTASYEQYF	TGTGCCAGCAGTTTGACTGCCTCCTACGAGCAGTACTTC
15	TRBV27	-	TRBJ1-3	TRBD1	CASSPDRGHENTIYF	TGTGCCAGCAGCCCGGACAGGGGGCACGAAAACACCATATATTTT
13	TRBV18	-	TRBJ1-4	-	CASSRDNNEKLFF	TGTGCCAGCTCACGGGACAATAATGAAAAACTGTTTTTT
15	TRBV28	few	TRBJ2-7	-	CASSFWGRFSYEQYF	TGTGCCAGCAGTTTTTGGGGGAGGTTCTCCTACGAGCAGTACTTC
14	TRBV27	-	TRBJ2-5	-	CASTPSWGGETQYF	TGTGCCAGCACACCGAGTTGGGGAGGAGAGACCCAGTACTTC
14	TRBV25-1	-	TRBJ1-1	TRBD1	CASRETGWNTEAFF	TGTGCCAGCAGAGAGACAGGGTGGAACACTGAAGCTTTCTTT
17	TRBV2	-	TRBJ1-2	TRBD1	CASESKSGTGFHHGYTF	TGTGCCAGCGAGAGTAAATCCGGGACAGGGTTCCATCATGGCTACACCTTC
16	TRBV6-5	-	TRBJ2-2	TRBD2	CASSLFSGRGTGELFF	TGTGCCAGCAGTTTGTTTAGCGGGAGGGGCACCGGGGAGCTGTTTTTT
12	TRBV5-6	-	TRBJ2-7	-	CASSLSSYEQYF	TGTGCCAGCAGCTTATCTTCCTACGAGCAGTACTTC
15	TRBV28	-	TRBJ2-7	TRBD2	CASSRTSGRVAEQYF	TGTGCCAGCAGTAGGACTAGCGGGAGGGTAGCAGAGCAGTACTTC
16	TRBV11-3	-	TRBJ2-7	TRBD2	CASSVCVGTTCYEQYF	TGTGCCAGCAGCGTTTGCGTGGGGACTACCTGCTACGAGCAGTACTTC
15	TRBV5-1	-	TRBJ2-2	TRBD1	CASSPRTGGTGELFF	TGCGCCAGCAGCCCGCGGACAGGGGGTACCGGGGAGCTGTTTTTT
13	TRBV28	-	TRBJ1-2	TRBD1	CASSLDRSYGYTF	TGTGCCAGCAGTTTGGACAGGTCCTATGGCTACACCTTC
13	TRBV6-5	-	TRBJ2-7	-	CASSPSSSYEQYF	TGTGCCAGCAGTCCTTCCAGCTCCTACGAGCAGTACTTC
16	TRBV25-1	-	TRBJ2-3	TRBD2	CASSEAASGRADTQYF	TGTGCCAGCAGTGAAGCTGCTAGCGGGAGGGCAGATACGCAGTATTTT
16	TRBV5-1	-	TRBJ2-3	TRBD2	CASSGTSGKRSDTQYF	TGCGCCAGCAGCGGGACTAGCGGGAAGAGGTCAGATACGCAGTATTTT
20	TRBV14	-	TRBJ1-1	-	CASSQEGGGYRGPLDTEAFF	TGTGCCAGCAGCCAAGAAGGGGGAGGGTATCGGGGACCCTTGGACACTGAAGCTTTCTTT